These 21 T cell receptor beta chains were all obtained from the same sample, sequenced in a study of blood T cell repertoires in COVID-19. Produced via immunoSEQ multiplex PCR; TCRdb's table is partial and in-frame only. In the table there are about 280,000 clones, roughly 85% of which are singletons. Sequenced material: peripheral blood. Receptors were obtained from a man between 50 and 59 years old with active or convalescent COVID-19.

The table lists this clone with a few counts. The rearrangement links TRBV29-1 to TRBJ1-1; 9 bases map to TRBD1. The CDR3 length is 13 residues. V shed 8 bases, J shed 4 bases, and the junction held 8 bases outside the gene matches. Germline V gene data show CDR1 as SQVTM and CDR2 as ANQGSEA. CDR3 loop: CSIRDREPTEAFF. Written as DNA, the CDR3 is TGCAGCATCCGGGACAGGGAGCCCACTGAAGCTTTCTTT.

This clone has a single count. The gene calls are TRBV29-1 and TRBJ2-1, with D maybe TRBD2 (5 bases). CDR1 and CDR2 (germline): SQVTM, ANQGSEA. The CDR3 is 14 residues long. Trimming left V 4 bases short and J 1 base short, with 11 bases between. In DNA form, the CDR3 reads TGCAGCGTTGTCGCCGGGGAGTCCTACAATGAGCAGTTCTTC. Its translation: CSVVAGESYNEQFF.

The rearrangement uses TRBV7-8 and TRBJ2-5, with D unresolved. Germline assignment: CDR1 SGHVS and CDR2 FQNEAQ. V was clipped by 3 bases and J by 0 bases, with 8 bases between them. This CDR3 has 14 residues. CDR3 amino acids: CASSFVGYQETQYF. The DNA for the CDR3 is TGTGCCAGCAGCTTTGTGGGCTACCAAGAGACCCAGTACTTC.

The chain employs TRBV7-2 and TRBJ2-1; maybe TRBD2 (6 bases). This CDR3 has 16 amino acids. Trimming took off 5 bases at V and 6 bases at J, with 20 bases between the two ends. Germline V lookup: CDR1 SGHTA, CDR2 FQGNSA. The CDR3 is CASSGAGIYRGNEQFF. The CDR3 DNA reads TGTGCCAGCAGCGGGGCGGGGATCTACAGAGGCAATGAGCAGTTCTTC.

The rearrangement uses TRBV2 and TRBJ1-5; D unresolved. V lost 9 bases to trimming and J lost 11 bases, with 14 bases between them. CDR3 size: 11 residues. CDR1 is SNHLY, CDR2 FYNNEI, per germline. The CDR3 DNA reads TGTGCCAGTGGGCTGGCACAAACCCAGCATTTT. This encodes CASGLAQTQHF.

In DNA form, the CDR3 reads TGTGCCAGCAGCCTCGGACTAGCGGGAGCGGGCAATGAGCAGTTCTTC. This translates into CASSLGLAGAGNEQFF. The chain carries TRBV7-9 and TRBJ2-1, with 13 positions matching TRBD2. V was clipped by 5 bases and J by 6 bases; unmatched bases: 7. The CDR3 sequence is 16 residues long. Per the germline V gene, CDR1 is SEHNR and CDR2 is FQNEAQ (reference sequence).

This clone was counted only a few times. The V and J genes are TRBV5-4 and TRBJ2-2; D is possibly TRBD1 (5 bases). There are 12 residues in the CDR3. Trimming removed 5 bases from V and 10 bases from J, with 12 bases in between. Germline V gene data show CDR1 as SGHNT and CDR2 as YYREEE (reference sequence). The CDR3 DNA is TGTGCCAGCAGTACAGGCTCCGAGGAGCTGTTTTTT. Translated: CASSTGSEELFF.

This clone turned up a few times. The junction departs from germline at one end; a sequencing error may be responsible. This CDR3 is CASSPQGQGGSPLHF. The CDR3 bases are TGTGCTAGCAGCCCTCAGGGACAGGGTGGTTCACCCCTCCACTTT. The chain is built from TRBV7-7 and TRBJ1-6; 9 bases are shared with TRBD1. Germline V gene sequence: CDR1 SSHAT, CDR2 FNYEAQ (reference sequence). CDR3 size: 15 residues.

The chain carries TRBV3-1 (or the pseudogene TRBV3-2) and TRBJ2-7; no reliable D call. V shed 1 base and J shed 7 bases, with 11 bases lying between them. This CDR3 region has 13 residues. Germline CDR1 is LGHDT and CDR2 is YNNKEL (reference sequence). CDR3 sequence: CASSQGPVLEQYF. The CDR3 nucleotides are TGTGCCAGCAGCCAAGGCCCTGTCCTAGAGCAGTACTTC.

This clone was observed once. This rearrangement joins TRBV19 to TRBJ2-2; 13 bases align to TRBD2. The germline V gene has CDR1 LNHDA and CDR2 SQIVND (reference sequence). The CDR3 totals 15 residues. J lost 6 bases, V lost 5 bases, and 3 bases had no gene match. CDR3 sequence (DNA): TGTGCCAGTAGTCTCGGACTAGCGGGAGCCGGGGAGCTGTTTTTT. Its protein is CASSLGLAGAGELFF.

This clone was counted once. The V and J genes are TRBV7-8 and TRBJ2-1; TRBD1 might be the D (6 bases). Germline lookup yields CDR1 SGHVS and CDR2 FQNEAQ. Trimming removed 8 bases from V and 8 bases from J, with 22 bases in between. The CDR3 is 15 residues long. The CDR3 sequence is CASGPDRWIIYEQFF. CDR3 bases: TGTGCCAGCGGACCAGACAGGTGGATTATATATGAGCAGTTCTTC.

This clone was observed a single time. In DNA form, the CDR3 reads TGTGCCAGCAGCTTCCGACAGGAAGAGACCCAGTACTTC. It translates to CASSFRQEETQYF. The rearrangement joins TRBV12-3 or TRBV12-4 to TRBJ2-5; weak D call: TRBD1 (6 bases). This CDR3 has 13 amino acids. Trimming cost V 6 bases and J 3 bases, with 11 bases left between them.

The V and J genes are TRBV10-3 and TRBJ2-7; TRBD2 agrees at 11 bases. The CDR3 has 15 amino acids. The ends lost 6 bases at V and 4 bases at J; junction bases unmatched: 8. Germline V gives CDR1 ENHRY, CDR2 SYGVKD. CDR3 loop: CAISRLVAGGYEQYF. CDR3 DNA: TGTGCCATCAGCCGCCTCGTAGCGGGAGGGTACGAGCAGTACTTC.

The rearrangement links TRBV14 to TRBJ2-2; 9 positions match TRBD1. The CDR3 is made up of 14 amino acids. V lost 8 bases and J lost 3; bases outside the gene matches: 4. Germline assignment: CDR1 SGHDN and CDR2 FVKESK. The CDR3 sequence is CASGDRVHTGELFF. CDR3 DNA: TGTGCCAGCGGGGACAGGGTGCACACCGGGGAGCTGTTTTTT.

This sequence joins TRBV5-1 and TRBJ1-3, with a possible D match to TRBD1 (5 bases). CDR1 SGHRS and CDR2 YFSETQ come from the germline V gene. V lost 1 base and J lost 0, with 5 bases in between. The CDR3 extends over 14 amino acids. The CDR3 reads CASSLQGSGNTIYF. The CDR3 DNA reads TGCGCCAGCAGCTTGCAGGGCTCTGGAAACACCATATATTTT.

This clone appeared a few times. The genes are TRBV2 and TRBJ2-5; D is unresolved. The CDR3 has 11 amino acids. Germline lookup yields CDR1 SNHLY and CDR2 FYNNEI. Trimming cost V 2 bases and J 7 bases, with 5 bases left between them. CDR3 DNA sequence: TGTGCCAGCAGTGAAACTCCGACCCAGTACTTC. Translation gives CASSETPTQYF.

V is TRBV18 and J is TRBJ1-1; TRBD1 is a possible D gene (5 bases). Germline loops: CDR1 KGHSH, CDR2 LQKENI. This CDR3 spans 16 amino acids. V lost 3 bases and J 1 base, leaving 15 bases between the germline ends. The CDR3 bases are TGTGCCAGCTCACCTAACAGGCTGCCAGCGAACACTGAAGCTTTCTTT. Translated: CASSPNRLPANTEAFF.

The CDR3 region has the DNA TGCGCCAGCAGCCTGGGTAGCGGGAGGGCCTGGACAGATACGCAGTATTTT. Translated, it gives CASSLGSGRAWTDTQYF. This sequence joins TRBV4-3 and TRBJ2-3; 11 bases fit TRBD2. With V trimmed by 4 bases and J by 3 bases, 9 bases remained unmatched. CDR3 length equals 17 residues. Germline V gives CDR1 LGHNA, CDR2 YSLEER.

CDR3 sequence: CASSSHRDRVKRNTGELFF. In DNA form, the CDR3 reads TGTGCCAGCAGCTCTCACCGGGACAGGGTAAAGAGGAACACCGGGGAGCTGTTTTTT. The V gene is TRBV7-9, the J gene TRBJ2-2, with TRBD1 identical over 9 bases. The germline V gene has CDR1 SEHNR and CDR2 FQNEAQ (reference sequence). The CDR3 is 19 residues long. The V segment lost 4 bases and the J segment 1 base; nucleotides outside the gene matches: 13.

The chain combines TRBV7-2 with TRBJ1-1, with TRBD1 matching over 7 bases. This CDR3 spans 14 amino acids. V shed 5 bases and J 6 bases; nucleotides not matched to a gene: 9. The V gene's germline CDR1 is SGHTA and CDR2 FQGNSA. Here the CDR3 DNA reads TGTGCCAGCAGCATAGACAGGGCCCCCTCTGAAGCTTTCTTT. Protein product: CASSIDRAPSEAFF.

V and J are TRBV5-5 and TRBJ2-7; tentatively, D is TRBD2 (5 bases). The CDR3 totals 13 residues. Between the trimmed V and J ends, which lost 2 bases and 2 bases, there was a span of 8 bases. Germline CDR1 SGHKS, CDR2 YYEKEE (reference sequence). This CDR3 reads CASSLEGTYEQYF. The CDR3 DNA is TGTGCCAGCAGCTTAGAGGGTACCTACGAGCAGTACTTC. Using reference TRBV5-5 and TRBJ2-7 for the parts outside the CDR3, the full variable domain is DAGVTQSPTHLIKTRGQQVTLRCSPISGHKSVSWYQQVLGQGPQFIFQYYEKEERGRGNFPDRFSARQFPNYSSELNVNALLLGDSALYLCASSLEGTYEQYFGPGTRLTVT.